This T cell receptor beta chain originates from a study of T cell repertoires in cytomegalovirus infection. MiXCR, applied by TCRdb to the reads, yields one record per CDR3 protein. The repertoire holds 800,000 to 950,000 distinct CDR3 sequences, with 30% to 35% as singletons. Deletions cut 10 bases from V and 8 bases from J, with 8 bases between. CDR3 length: 10 amino acids. This clonotype came up a few times. What it binds is unknown. This chain links TRBV12-3 or TRBV12-4 with TRBJ2-2; D is unresolved. The sequence was collected from a human donor in good health (CMV status not recorded). Some clones in this sample may be carry-over from other donors' samples. The sequencing here drew on cultured CD8+ T cells from PBMCs, taken from culture after CMV antigen stimulation. For the CDR3, the DNA is TGTGCCACTTACTGGGGGGAGCTGTTTTTT. It translates to CATYWGELFF.